The 17 T cell receptor beta chains below come from one sample, sequenced in a study of CXCR3-negative and CXCR3-positive naive CD8 T cells. With UMI labels, 5' RACE was used to prepare the TRB cDNA libraries. TCRdb re-called the 5' RACE reads; one entry per CDR3 protein, DNA not given. The table lists 80,000 to 95,000 distinct CDR3 sequences. Sequences were obtained from naive CXCR3- CD8+ T cells from blood. Subset described: CD45RO-CCR7+CD27+CD95- naive CD8+ T cells lacking CXCR3 (TNR3-). All receptors come from a human donor in good health. Some clones in this sample may be carry-over from other donors' samples.

Frequency places this clonotype as medium-sized (0.01 to 0.1%). This rearrangement joins TRBV4-1 to TRBJ1-1. CDR1 and CDR2 (germline): MGHRA, YSYEKL. This CDR3 is built from 16 residues. The CDR3 spells CASSQSTEGLSTEAFF.

The CDR3 loop reads CASLEAGGVGETQYF. The genes are TRBV3-1 and TRBJ2-5; the TCRdb D gene call, TRBD1, has no DNA to confirm it. Per germline, CDR1 LGHDT and CDR2 YNNKEL (reference sequence). CDR3 size: 15 residues.

This chain uses TRBV29-1 with TRBJ2-2; TCRdb names TRBD1, which stays unverified in the absence of DNA. CDR3 length equals 14 residues. Germline V gene data show CDR1 as SQVTM and CDR2 as ANQGSEA. The CDR3 loop reads CSVDPGKNTGELFF.

The V gene is TRBV15, the J gene TRBJ2-3. The CDR3 has 14 residues. Germline CDR1 is LNHNV and CDR2 is YYDKDF (reference sequence). The CDR3 sequence is CATSSNLGNKHRYF.

This chain uses TRBV18 with TRBJ2-1; TCRdb lists TRBD1, though no DNA is available to test this call. The CDR3 covers 15 residues. Germline-derived CDR1 and CDR2 are KGHSH and LQKENI. The CDR3 is CASSPMPGAYNEQFF.

The rearrangement uses TRBV3-1 and TRBJ2-1; TCRdb reports TRBD1, a call that lacks DNA to check it against. CDR1 is LGHDT and CDR2 is YNNKEL in the germline V gene (reference sequence). This CDR3 has 15 residues. CDR3 sequence: CASSFRPGAVSEQFF.

The chain employs TRBV28 and TRBJ2-7; TCRdb returns TRBD1, unconfirmable since there is no DNA. Germline V gene lookup returns CDR1 MDHEN and CDR2 SYDVKM. This CDR3 has 16 amino acids. CDR3: CATTPGGTTYSYEQYF.

The V call is TRBV7-9, the J call TRBJ2-7; the D call from TCRdb, TRBD1, cannot be confirmed without DNA. The CDR3 sequence is 14 residues long. Germline V gene data show CDR1 as SEHNR and CDR2 as FQNEAQ (reference sequence). CDR3 sequence: CATQDGTGKYEQYF.

The chain has TRBV7-9 and TRBJ1-2; TCRdb's D call of TRBD1 is untestable without DNA. The CDR3 is 17 amino acids. Germline CDR1 is SEHNR and CDR2 is FQNEAQ (reference sequence). CDR3 region: CASSFKWDSEPAYGYTF.

J is TRBJ2-7 and V is TRBV5-6; TCRdb's D call of TRBD2 is untestable without DNA. This CDR3 region has 14 residues. CDR1 is SGHDT, CDR2 YYEEEE, per germline. The CDR3 reads CASSLDRGRYEQYF.

This chain uses TRBV5-1 with TRBJ2-6. The germline CDR1 and CDR2 sequences are SGHRS and YFSETQ. This CDR3 has 15 amino acids. This CDR3 reads CASGVWVSGANVLTF.

This sequence joins TRBV9 and TRBJ2-1; TCRdb's D call of TRBD2 is untestable without DNA. The germline V gene encodes CDR1 SGDLS and CDR2 YYNGEE. CDR3 length equals 17 residues. The CDR3 is CASSIDPGTSGINEQFF. The complete variable domain, with remaining parts taken from reference TRBV9 and TRBJ2-1, reads DSGVTQTPKHLITATGQRVTLRCSPRSGDLSVYWYQQSLDQGLQFLIQYYNGEERAKGNILERFSAQQFPDLHSELNLSSLELGDSALYFCASSIDPGTSGINEQFFGPGTRLTVL.

CDR3 protein: CASSPLGGNQYF. The V and J genes are TRBV7-6 and TRBJ2-4; the D gene TCRdb calls, TRBD2, cannot be checked with no DNA. Germline values: CDR1 SGHVS, CDR2 FNYEAQ. The CDR3 is made up of 12 amino acids. The full variable domain, rest sourced from reference TRBV7-6 and TRBJ2-4, is GAGVSQSPRYKVTKRGQDVALRCDPISGHVSLYWYRQALGQGPEFLTYFNYEAQQDKSGLPNDRFSAERPEGSISTLTIQRTEQRDSAMYRCASSPLGGNQYFGAGTRLSVL.

The rearrangement joins TRBV12-3 or TRBV12-4 to TRBJ2-7; TCRdb's assignment of TRBD1 cannot be checked, as there is no DNA. This CDR3 has 13 residues. CDR3 sequence reads: CASRGGYAYEQYF.

The V and J genes are TRBV29-1 and TRBJ1-1; TCRdb outputs TRBD1, but without DNA this stays unchecked. CDR3 length: 13 amino acids. The germline gives CDR1 SQVTM, CDR2 ANQGSEA. This CDR3 reads CSVEQGLNTEAFF. The variable domain in full, with the rest retrieved from reference TRBV29-1 and TRBJ1-1, is SAVISQKPSRDICQRGTSLTIQCQVDSQVTMMFWYRQQPGQSLTLIATANQGSEATYESGFVIDKFPISRPNLTFSTLTVSNMSPEDSSIYLCSVEQGLNTEAFFGQGTRLTVV.

The genes are TRBV29-1 and TRBJ1-2; TCRdb's D call, TRBD1, is unchecked because there is no DNA. This CDR3 contains 14 residues. Looked up from germline, CDR1 is SQVTM and CDR2 is ANQGSEA. The CDR3 loop reads CSVEVDRGNYGYTF.

The chain combines TRBV14 with TRBJ2-7; the D call from TCRdb, TRBD1, cannot be confirmed without DNA. Germline CDR1 and CDR2: SGHDN and FVKESK. The length of the CDR3 is 16 residues. The CDR3 region is CASSQDTTGYYYEQYF.